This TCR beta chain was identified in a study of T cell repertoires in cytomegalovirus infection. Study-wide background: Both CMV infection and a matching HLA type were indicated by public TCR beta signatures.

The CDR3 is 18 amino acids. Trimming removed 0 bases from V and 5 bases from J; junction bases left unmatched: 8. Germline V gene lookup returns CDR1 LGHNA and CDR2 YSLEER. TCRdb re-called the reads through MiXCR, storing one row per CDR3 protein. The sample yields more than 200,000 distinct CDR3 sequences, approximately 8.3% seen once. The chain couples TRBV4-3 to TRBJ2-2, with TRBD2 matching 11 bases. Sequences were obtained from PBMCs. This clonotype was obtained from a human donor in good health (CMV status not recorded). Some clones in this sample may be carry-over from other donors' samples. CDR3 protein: CASSQDGVTSGSTGELFF. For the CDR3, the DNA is TGCGCCAGCAGCCAAGATGGAGTAACTAGCGGGAGTACCGGGGAGCTGTTTTTT.